This T cell receptor beta chain was recorded in a study of vaccination and CD4 T cells after COVID-19. Turning to the study itself: Sampling that followed vaccination took place a median roughly 69 days after dose two, within a range of 14 to 241. The study's findings and limits: The authors identified 304 of 307 vaccine-specific clones in convalescent patients as spike mono-reactive. A median approximately 86% of convalescent patients' SARS-CoV-2-reactive clones emerged only after vaccination.

Using its own MiXCR run on the PCR reads, TCRdb lists one record per CDR3 protein. Of about 15,000 distinct CDR3 sequences in the sample, less than 70% were seen once. The CDR3 covers 14 residues. V gave up 6 bases and J gave up 6 bases; unmatched junction bases: 8. This clonotype was seen a handful of times. What it binds is unknown. The clonotype originates from a human donor who had recovered from COVID-19. The sequencing used CD4+ T cells from blood, collected after SARS-CoV-2 vaccination. The chain recombines TRBV12-3 or TRBV12-4 with TRBJ1-5; 7 bases match TRBD1. The CDR3 here is CASRSGGRGQPQHF. For the CDR3, the DNA is TGTGCCAGCAGGTCAGGGGGTCGGGGTCAGCCCCAGCATTTT.